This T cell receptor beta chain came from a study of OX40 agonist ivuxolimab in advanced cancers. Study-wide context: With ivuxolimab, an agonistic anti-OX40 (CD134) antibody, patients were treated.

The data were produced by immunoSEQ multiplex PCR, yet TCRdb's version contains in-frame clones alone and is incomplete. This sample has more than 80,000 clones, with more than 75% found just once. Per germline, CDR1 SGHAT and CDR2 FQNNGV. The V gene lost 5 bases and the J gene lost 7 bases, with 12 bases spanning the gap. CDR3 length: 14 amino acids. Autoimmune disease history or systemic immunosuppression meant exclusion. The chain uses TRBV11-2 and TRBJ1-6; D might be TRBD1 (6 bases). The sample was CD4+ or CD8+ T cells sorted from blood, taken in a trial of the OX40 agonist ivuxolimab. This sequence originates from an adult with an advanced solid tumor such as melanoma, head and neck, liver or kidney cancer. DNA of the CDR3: TGTGCCAGCAGCCTCGGACAGTGGAATTCACCCCTCCACTTT. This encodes CASSLGQWNSPLHF.